These T cell receptor beta chains were read from a single sample in a study of T cell responses to AZD1222 COVID-19 vaccine. TCRdb's table, derived via immunoSEQ multiplex PCR, lists solely in-frame clones and lacks some. The sample lists around 120,000 clones; 65% to 90% were seen once. The input for sequencing was peripheral blood, taken on day 0 of AZD1222 vaccination. The receptors stem from an adult in good health. CDR3s include the opening cysteine and the closing phenylalanine or tryptophan. The order of the fields is clone size, D gene, V gene, J gene, CDR3 DNA, CDR3 protein. D genes are given only for firm matches. A clone size is listed for some rows: how often the clone was seen (once, few, many), or a class if it is expanded.

size: few; D: TRBD1; V: TRBV4-3; J: TRBJ2-7; DNA: TGCGCCAGCAGCCAAGGGGGGACAGGTTTCTACGAGCAGTACTTC; CDR3: CASSQGGTGFYEQYF
size: NA; D: NA; V: TRBV6-5; J: TRBJ2-7; DNA: TGTGCCAGCACCCAAGGGGGGGATCTGGGATGGGAGCAGTACTTC; CDR3: CASTQGGDLGWEQYF
size: NA; D: TRBD2; V: TRBV5-1; J: TRBJ2-1; DNA: TGCGCCAGCAGAGTTAGCGGGGAGTACAATGAGCAGTTCTTC; CDR3: CASRVSGEYNEQFF
size: once; D: TRBD1; V: TRBV10-1; J: TRBJ1-3; DNA: TGCGCCAGCAGATCCGGGACAGCTGGAAACACCATATATTTT; CDR3: CASRSGTAGNTIYF
size: many; D: NA; V: TRBV3-1/TRBV3-2; J: TRBJ1-1; DNA: TGTGCCACTAAAAGTCGGGGAGGGAACACTGAAGCTTTCTTT; CDR3: CATKSRGGNTEAFF
size: NA; D: NA; V: TRBV7-9; J: TRBJ1-3; DNA: TGTGCCAGCAGCGTACCCGTCCAGATCCTCTCTGGAAACACCATATATTTT; CDR3: CASSVPVQILSGNTIYF
size: NA; D: NA; V: TRBV10-3; J: TRBJ1-1; DNA: TGTGCCATCAGTGAGGAGGGGAGAGCTTTCTTT; CDR3: CAISEEGRAFF
size: NA; D: TRBD1; V: TRBV28; J: TRBJ2-7; DNA: TGTGCCAGCAGTTTAGTAGGACAGGGGTACGAGCAGTACTTC; CDR3: CASSLVGQGYEQYF
size: NA; D: NA; V: TRBV7-3; J: TRBJ2-7; DNA: TGTGCCAGCAGCTTAACAGCCGACAGGACCTACGAGCAGTACTTC; CDR3: CASSLTADRTYEQYF
size: once; D: TRBD1; V: TRBV7-2; J: TRBJ2-3; DNA: TGTGCCAGCAACCTCCCAGGGGGAATGGGTACAGATACGCAGTATTTT; CDR3: CASNLPGGMGTDTQYF
size: NA; D: NA; V: TRBV6-6; J: TRBJ2-5; DNA: TGTGCCAGCAGTTACTCGGGAGGGGGGGTGACCCAGTACTTC; CDR3: CASSYSGGGVTQYF
size: NA; D: TRBD2; V: TRBV24-1; J: TRBJ2-2; DNA: TGTGCCACCAGTGATACCGGTCCTCTAGCGGCCGGGGAGCTGTTTTTT; CDR3: CATSDTGPLAAGELFF
size: NA; D: NA; V: TRBV5-4; J: TRBJ1-2; DNA: TGTGCCAGCAGCTTGGTGGGACCCCAAGTCTTC; CDR3: CASSLVGPQVF
size: NA; D: TRBD1; V: TRBV16; J: TRBJ1-1; DNA: TGTGCCAGCAGCCACTCATCCAGGGGGGACACTGAAGCTTTCTTT; CDR3: CASSHSSRGDTEAFF
size: NA; D: TRBD1; V: TRBV28; J: TRBJ2-7; DNA: TGTGCCAGCAGACCCCAGGACAGGGGGCAAGAATACGAGCAGTACTTC; CDR3: CASRPQDRGQEYEQYF
size: few; D: NA; V: TRBV3-1/TRBV3-2; J: TRBJ2-3; DNA: TGTGCCAGCAGGCAGAGCACAGATACGCAGTATTTT; CDR3: CASRQSTDTQYF
size: NA; D: NA; V: TRBV28; J: TRBJ2-1; DNA: TGTGCCAGCAGTCACTCCCCCACCGCTACCTACAATGAGCAGTTCTTC; CDR3: CASSHSPTATYNEQFF
size: NA; D: NA; V: TRBV28; J: TRBJ2-2; DNA: TGTGCCAGCATTGGCAGCCCGAACACCGGGGAGCTGTTTTTT; CDR3: CASIGSPNTGELFF
size: NA; D: TRBD1; V: TRBV28; J: TRBJ1-4; DNA: TGTGCCAGCAGTTTATCTTGGGACAGCGCAACTAATGAAAAACTGTTTTTT; CDR3: CASSLSWDSATNEKLFF
size: once; D: NA; V: TRBV19; J: TRBJ1-1; DNA: TGTGCCAGCAGCTCGGGGGTGGGCACTGAAGCTTTCTTT; CDR3: CASSSGVGTEAFF
size: NA; D: NA; V: TRBV10-1; J: TRBJ2-3; DNA: TGCGCCGCGGGGGCTTCGGCAGATACGCAGTATTTT; CDR3: CAAGASADTQYF
size: NA; D: NA; V: TRBV4-1; J: TRBJ2-7; DNA: TGCGCCAGCAGCGAAAGATCCATCTGGCAGGTCTACTCCTACGAGCAGTACTTC; CDR3: CASSERSIWQVYSYEQYF
size: NA; D: NA; V: TRBV10-3; J: TRBJ2-2; DNA: TGTGCCAGCCGGCCGAACACCGGGGAGCTGTTTTTT; CDR3: CASRPNTGELFF
size: few; D: TRBD1; V: TRBV7-2; J: TRBJ1-1; DNA: TGTGCCAGCAGCTTCGACAGGGCCCCGAACACTGAAGCTTTCTTT; CDR3: CASSFDRAPNTEAFF
size: once; D: NA; V: TRBV20-1; J: TRBJ1-2; DNA: TGCAGTGCTAACAGCCCCTATGGCTACACCTTC; CDR3: CSANSPYGYTF
size: once; D: TRBD1; V: TRBV29-1; J: TRBJ2-7; DNA: TGCAGCGCCGGGACAGGGTCGGACGAGCAGTACTTC; CDR3: CSAGTGSDEQYF
size: few; D: NA; V: TRBV7-6; J: TRBJ1-6; DNA: TGTGCCAGCAGCTTAGATCCGGGAAATTCACCCCTCCACTTT; CDR3: CASSLDPGNSPLHF
size: NA; D: NA; V: TRBV6-5; J: TRBJ2-7; DNA: TGTGCCAGCAGCACGTTTAGGGGGGCGGGGTACGAGCAGTACTTC; CDR3: CASSTFRGAGYEQYF
size: NA; D: NA; V: TRBV5-5; J: TRBJ2-1; DNA: TGTGCCAGCAGCTTTGACCGGCGGGATCAGTTCTTC; CDR3: CASSFDRRDQFF
size: NA; D: TRBD1; V: TRBV18; J: TRBJ1-2; DNA: TGTGCCAGCTCACCGGGACAGGCCGATGGCTACACCTTC; CDR3: CASSPGQADGYTF
size: NA; D: NA; V: TRBV6-5; J: TRBJ2-2; DNA: TGTGCCAGCAACCCAGGAACGGGCGGCACCGGGGAGCTGTTTTTT; CDR3: CASNPGTGGTGELFF
size: NA; D: NA; V: TRBV21-1; J: TRBJ1-2; DNA: TGTGCCAGCAGGGCAGGGGGGACTAACTATGGCTACACCTTC; CDR3: CASRAGGTNYGYTF
size: few; D: NA; V: TRBV28; J: TRBJ2-7; DNA: TGTGCCAGCAGTTTAGGGTTCAGGGACGAGCAGTACTTC; CDR3: CASSLGFRDEQYF
size: NA; D: TRBD2; V: TRBV29-1; J: TRBJ2-1; DNA: TGCTCGACGAGGCTAGCGGGAGCCGGTGAGCAGTTCTTC; CDR3: CSTRLAGAGEQFF
size: NA; D: TRBD2; V: TRBV7-6; J: TRBJ2-7; DNA: TGTGCCAGCAGCTTAGAACTAGCGGGAGGAAACGAGCAGTACTTC; CDR3: CASSLELAGGNEQYF
size: NA; D: TRBD1; V: TRBV27; J: TRBJ1-4; DNA: TGTGCCAGCAGCCTCCGGGCAGGGGGCCGGGAAAAACTGTTTTTT; CDR3: CASSLRAGGREKLFF
size: NA; D: NA; V: TRBV5-1; J: TRBJ2-1; DNA: TGCGCCAGCAGCCTGGACTCGGAGGATGAGCAGTTCTTC; CDR3: CASSLDSEDEQFF
size: NA; D: NA; V: TRBV10-2; J: TRBJ1-5; DNA: TGCGCCAGCAGTGAGTCTGGTGGGGTGGGTAACAATCAGCCCCAGCATTTT; CDR3: CASSESGGVGNNQPQHF
size: NA; D: NA; V: TRBV19; J: TRBJ2-7; DNA: TGTGCCAGTAGTTGGGGTCGACAGGGAGGTTACGAGCAGTACTTC; CDR3: CASSWGRQGGYEQYF
size: NA; D: TRBD2; V: TRBV6-4; J: TRBJ2-3; DNA: TGTGCCAGCAGTGACTCGGGGGGGTACACAGATACGCAGTATTTT; CDR3: CASSDSGGYTDTQYF
size: few; D: TRBD2; V: TRBV5-4; J: TRBJ2-1; DNA: TGTGCCAGCAGCCCAACTAGCGCCTCCTACAATGAGCAGTTCTTC; CDR3: CASSPTSASYNEQFF
size: NA; D: TRBD1; V: TRBV27; J: TRBJ2-7; DNA: TGTGCCAGCAGTTTAAAGTCCCCGGGACAGGCGACCTACGAGCAGTACTTC; CDR3: CASSLKSPGQATYEQYF